The text below deals with one T cell receptor beta chain. The CDR3 loop spans 13 amino acids. Germline assignment: CDR1 SGHRS and CDR2 YFSETQ. V dropped 3 bases and J dropped 5; count of bases not matched to a gene: 3. Sequencing was performed with immunoSEQ multiplex PCR; in TCRdb, only in-frame clones are kept and a portion is missing. The table has about 200,000 clones, approximately 81% seen once; the top ten hold about 17%. The data are from a study of blood T cell repertoires in COVID-19. Overall study context: The samples span acute and convalescent COVID-19 from the United States, Italy and Spain. Nucleic acid was either cDNA or gDNA, and it came from T cells, B-cell-depleted T cells, or PBMCs.

Participants' reported clinical history set cohort assignment. The receptor was isolated from a man aged 40-55 years who had recovered from COVID-19. Material: PBMCs or T cells enriched from blood (not recorded which). The gene calls are TRBV5-1 and TRBJ2-5, with TRBD1 matching over 8 bases. The DNA for the CDR3 is TGCGCCAGCAGCTCGGGACAGGCGGAGACCCAGTACTTC. It encodes CASSSGQAETQYF.